This T cell receptor beta chain originates from a study of blood T cell repertoires in COVID-19. On the study more broadly: Acute-phase and convalescent COVID-19 samples originated in the United States, Italy and Spain.

Germline-derived CDR1 and CDR2 are SGHNT and YENEEA. V was trimmed by 8 bases and J by 0 bases, leaving 11 bases between them. This CDR3 is built from 14 residues. Measured with immunoSEQ multiplex PCR; TCRdb has only the in-frame clones, and not every one. The table lists tens of thousands of clones, 86% of them singletons. The gene calls are TRBV11-3 and TRBJ1-3; D may be TRBD1 (5 bases). The sample taken for sequencing was peripheral blood. This TCR came from a human donor in a cohort sampled during active COVID-19. CDR3 DNA: TGTGCCAGCGCGCCCGACAGCTCTGGAAACACCATATATTTT. It translates to CASAPDSSGNTIYF.